Listed here are 16 T cell receptor beta chains from one sample, sequenced in a study of early T cells in non-severe SARS-CoV-2 infection. TCRdb reprocessed the 5' RACE reads via MiXCR and lists one record per CDR3 protein. Among tens of thousands of distinct CDR3 sequences, over 9.5% were seen once, and the ten largest hold over 7%. The sample consisted of whole blood, taken at baseline. The receptors were gathered from an adult who was a healthcare worker with PCR-confirmed SARS-CoV-2 infection or an uninfected control (not recorded which).

This clonotype was counted between two and nine times. V usage is TRBV6-5 and J usage is TRBJ2-7; TRBD2 agrees at 9 bases. This CDR3 contains 14 residues. Germline CDR1 and CDR2: MNHEY and SVGAGI. V shed 5 bases and J 3 bases; nucleotides not matched to a gene: 5. The CDR3 here is CASSTRLAVYEQYF. CDR3 nucleotide sequence: TGTGCCAGCAGTACCCGACTAGCGGTCTACGAGCAGTACTTC.

This sequence joins TRBV6-2 or TRBV6-3 and TRBJ2-3, with TRBD2 matching 8 bases. Germline-derived CDR1 and CDR2 are MNHEY and SVGEGT. V lost 6 bases and J lost 4; bases outside the gene matches: 6. This CDR3 is 14 amino acids long. For the CDR3, the DNA is TGTGCCAGCAGCTCCGGACTAGCTCCAGATACGCAGTATTTT. It encodes CASSSGLAPDTQYF.

This clonotype was detected a few times. V and J are TRBV27 and TRBJ2-1; 9 bases map to TRBD2. With 2 bases clipped from V and 2 bases from J, the junction kept 4 bases outside the gene matches. Looked up from germline, CDR1 is MNHEY and CDR2 is SMNVEV (reference sequence). This CDR3 region has 16 residues. CDR3 DNA sequence: TGTGCCAGCAGTTTAGCCCTAGCGGGGCCCTACAATGAGCAGTTCTTC. It is translated as CASSLALAGPYNEQFF.

This clonotype was seen at least ten times. This chain links TRBV9 with TRBJ2-1; unclear D gene. This CDR3 contains 16 residues. Germline V gene lookup returns CDR1 SGDLS and CDR2 YYNGEE. Between the trimmed V and J ends, which lost 0 bases and 1 base, there was a span of 11 bases. As DNA, the CDR3 is TGTGCCAGCAGCGTAGGGTCAGCATTATCCTACAATGAGCAGTTCTTC. This translates into CASSVGSALSYNEQFF. The variable domain in full, with the rest retrieved from reference TRBV9 and TRBJ2-1, is DSGVTQTPKHLITATGQRVTLRCSPRSGDLSVYWYQQSLDQGLQFLIQYYNGEERAKGNILERFSAQQFPDLHSELNLSSLELGDSALYFCASSVGSALSYNEQFFGPGTRLTVL.

At least ten counts were recorded for this clonotype. The chain has TRBV5-4 and TRBJ2-2; perhaps D is TRBD1 or TRBD2 (5 bases each). The CDR3 spans 16 residues. Germline values: CDR1 SGHNT, CDR2 YYREEE (reference sequence). V was shortened by 1 base and J by 5 bases, with 15 bases between the two germline ends. The CDR3 reads CASSLRRGSGTGELFF. The CDR3 DNA reads as TGTGCCAGCAGCTTGCGAAGGGGATCGGGGACCGGGGAGCTGTTTTTT.

In nucleotides, the CDR3 is TGTGCCAGCAGTCCCGCACAGGGGAGCACAGATACGCAGTATTTT. Encoded protein: CASSPAQGSTDTQYF. The V call is TRBV5-4, the J call TRBJ2-3; 7 nucleotides match TRBD1. The J segment lost 0 bases and the V segment lost 5 bases, leaving 6 bases of the junction unmatched. The germline CDR1 and CDR2 sequences are SGHNT and YYREEE (reference sequence). CDR3 size: 15 residues.

This clonotype has at least ten counts. The chain uses TRBV7-6 and TRBJ1-1; D gene unclear. V lost 5 bases, J lost 3 bases, and 13 bases lay in between. Germline CDR1 SGHVS, CDR2 FNYEAQ. The CDR3 spans 14 residues. The CDR3 spells CASSRDTGDTEAFF. CDR3 DNA sequence: TGTGCCAGCAGCCGAGACACGGGTGACACTGAAGCTTTCTTT.

This clonotype was observed many times. This sequence joins TRBV18 and TRBJ2-7; D may match TRBD1 or TRBD2 (6 bases each). The V end was cut by 5 bases, the J end by 12 bases, with 20 bases between. The CDR3 is 13 residues long. The germline V gene encodes CDR1 KGHSH and CDR2 LQKENI. The CDR3: CASSRESGAPLYF. The CDR3, as DNA: TGTGCCAGCTCAAGGGAATCGGGGGCGCCCCTGTACTTC.

This clonotype occurred a few times. The rearrangement uses TRBV6-6 and TRBJ1-2, with a weak D call TRBD1 (6 bases). This CDR3 region has 16 residues. Germline loops: CDR1 MNHNY, CDR2 SVGAGI (reference sequence). With 4 bases removed from V and 8 bases from J, the gap between germline ends came to 23 bases. The CDR3 DNA reads TGTGCCAGCAGTTCAGGGGCAGGGGCGACGGCTCGGGGCTACACCTTC. Its protein product is CASSSGAGATARGYTF.

This clonotype was picked up many times. The chain employs TRBV12-3 or TRBV12-4 and TRBJ2-1; 7 nucleotides agree with TRBD1. The CDR3 has 15 amino acids. Unmatched junction bases numbered 7, after V lost 5 bases and J lost 3 bases. CDR3 nucleotides: TGTGCCAGCAGTCCTCGACAGGGCCACTACAATGAGCAGTTCTTC. Its translation: CASSPRQGHYNEQFF.

This clonotype was seen ten or more times. The chain couples TRBV10-1 to TRBJ2-2, with D unresolved. The CDR3 length is 14 residues. Germline V CDR1 and CDR2: WNHNN, SYGVQD (reference sequence). The V and J ends lost 3 bases and 2 bases respectively, with 7 bases between them. CDR3: CASSDWRNTGELFF. The CDR3 nucleotides read TGCGCCAGCAGTGATTGGCGAAACACCGGGGAGCTGTTTTTT.

This clonotype turned up a few times. The V and J genes are TRBV7-9 and TRBJ2-7; D is unresolved. CDR1 SEHNR and CDR2 FQNEAQ come from the germline V gene (reference sequence). The CDR3 loop spans 13 amino acids. V was shortened by 5 bases and J by 5 bases, with 13 bases between the two germline ends. For the CDR3, the DNA is TGTGCCAGCAGCCCCGCCATGGCCAACGAGCAGTACTTC. Translated: CASSPAMANEQYF.

This chain uses TRBV5-1 with TRBJ2-1; D might be TRBD2 (6 bases). Trimming pared 3 bases from V and 8 bases from J, leaving 12 bases between. Per germline, CDR1 SGHRS and CDR2 YFSETQ. This CDR3 has 13 residues. The CDR3 spells CASSSRPSDEQFF. In DNA, the CDR3 is TGCGCCAGCAGCTCGAGGCCTAGCGATGAGCAGTTCTTC.

This clonotype showed up just a few times. The chain employs TRBV20-1 and TRBJ2-3; 12 nucleotides match TRBD2. CDR1 and CDR2 (germline): DFQATT, SNEGSKA (reference sequence). The CDR3 contains 17 residues. With V trimmed by 4 bases and J by 5 bases, 13 bases remained unmatched. CDR3: CSATKPGLAGSGDTQYF. DNA for the CDR3: TGCAGTGCTACCAAGCCGGGACTAGCGGGTTCTGGAGATACGCAGTATTTT.

This clonotype was detected a few times. The V and J genes are TRBV7-9 and TRBJ2-7; TRBD2 is a possible D gene (6 bases). Germline-derived CDR1 and CDR2 are SEHNR and FQNEAQ (reference sequence). The CDR3 is 14 amino acids. Trimming cost V 6 bases and J 0 bases, with 12 bases left between them. CDR3 nucleotides: TGTGCCAGCAGTGCCCAGCGGGTCTCCTACGAGCAGTACTTC. The encoded protein is CASSAQRVSYEQYF.

This clonotype was seen a few times. CDR3 sequence reads: CASTPGGPPGVHGELFF. The DNA of the CDR3 is TGTGCCAGCACCCCGGGAGGGCCCCCGGGGGTCCACGGGGAGCTGTTTTTT. The chain links TRBV5-4 to TRBJ2-2; 8 positions match TRBD2. V trimming: 6 bases; J trimming: 7 bases; junction bases outside the gene matches: 17. From germline, CDR1 is SGHNT and CDR2 YYREEE (reference sequence). This CDR3 contains 17 residues.